The 15 T cell receptor beta chains given below trace back to one sample, sequenced in a study of shared clonotypes between healthy human individuals. Assay used: immunoSEQ multiplex PCR; TCRdb lists only in-frame clones, some missing. The sample records some 680,000 clones, 60% to 75% being singletons. Source material: memory CD4+ T cells sorted from blood. Subset here: CD45RA-negative fraction. These receptors were collected from a woman aged 30 to 39 in good health.

This sequence joins TRBV6-6 and TRBJ2-5, with TRBD2 as a possible D gene (6 bases). Germline CDR1 and CDR2: MNHNY and SVGAGI (reference sequence). The CDR3 is made up of 12 amino acids. V was cut by 6 bases and J by 2 bases, with 7 bases left in between. The chain's CDR3 is CASRAGQETQYF. As DNA, the CDR3 is TGTGCCAGCAGGGCGGGACAAGAGACCCAGTACTTC.

This sequence joins TRBV10-2 and TRBJ2-2, with 8 positions matching TRBD1. This CDR3 region has 15 residues. J was trimmed by 2 bases and V by 2 bases; bases with no gene match: 1. The germline V gene has CDR1 WSHSY and CDR2 SAAADI. CDR3 DNA sequence: TGCGCCAGCAGTGAGCAGGGGGCTAACACCGGGGAGCTGTTTTTT. Translation gives CASSEQGANTGELFF.

The chain combines TRBV7-2 with TRBJ2-5, with TRBD1 matching 9 bases. The DNA end is a closer match to TRBJ2-7, so the J assignment may be wrong. The CDR3 has 15 amino acids. Germline CDR1 is SGHTA and CDR2 is FQGNSA. For the CDR3, the DNA is TGTGCCAGCAGCCGTACTTCGGGACAGGGAAACGAGCAGTACTTC. Residues: CASSRTSGQGNEQYF.

This clone was counted at least ten times. The chain employs TRBV25-1 and TRBJ2-1, with D perhaps TRBD1 (6 bases). With 4 bases removed from V and 2 bases from J, the gap between germline ends came to 9 bases. This CDR3 spans 14 amino acids. Germline CDR1 MGHDK, CDR2 SYGVNS. CDR3 sequence (DNA): TGTGCCAGCAGTGGTGGGGACACCTACAATGAGCAGTTCTTC. It specifies CASSGGDTYNEQFF.

The chain uses TRBV29-1 and TRBJ2-5; either TRBD1 or TRBD2 may supply D (5 bases each). The end of the DNA is better explained by TRBJ2-7, so the J call may be wrong. Germline V gives CDR1 SQVTM, CDR2 ANQGSEA. CDR3 length: 15 amino acids. The CDR3 protein is CSVTPGAGGAYEQYF. The CDR3 DNA follows: TGCAGCGTAACACCTGGGGCAGGAGGAGCCTACGAGCAGTACTTC.

Regarding this clone: Other nucleotide sequences in the sample specify the same CDR3. CDR3: CASSLRGLGEQYF. As DNA, the CDR3 is TGTGCCAGCAGCTTAAGGGGGTTGGGCGAGCAGTACTTC. The V and J genes are TRBV11-2 and TRBJ2-7, with D possibly TRBD1 on 6 matching bases. Germline CDR1 and CDR2: SGHAT and FQNNGV. The length of the CDR3 is 13 residues. Trimming took 2 bases from V and 6 from J, leaving 11 bases between them.

This chain uses TRBV6-5 with TRBJ1-4; possible D gene TRBD1, 6 bases. Germline V CDR1 and CDR2: MNHEY, SVGAGI. Trimming removed 7 bases at V and 7 bases at J, with 19 bases between. The CDR3 consists of 15 residues. CDR3 residues: CASKTGSASGEKLFF. Here the CDR3 DNA reads TGTGCCAGCAAGACAGGTTCGGCGAGTGGTGAAAAACTGTTTTTT.

The chain combines TRBV27 with TRBJ1-2; D remains ambiguous. Germline values: CDR1 MNHEY, CDR2 SMNVEV (reference sequence). This CDR3 is 11 amino acids long. The V end lost 6 bases, the J end lost 2 bases, and 4 bases lay between the germline ends. CDR3 sequence: CASRNNYGYTF. The CDR3 DNA follows: TGTGCCAGCAGGAACAACTATGGCTACACCTTC.

This clone was observed a handful of times. Other DNA sequences within the sample encode an identical CDR3. The chain combines TRBV29-1 with TRBJ1-3; D is unresolved. The CDR3 is 11 amino acids. Germline assignment: CDR1 SQVTM and CDR2 ANQGSEA. Trimming took off 2 bases at V and 4 bases at J, with 3 bases between the two ends. The CDR3 spells CSVERGNTIYF. The CDR3 DNA follows: TGCAGCGTTGAAAGGGGAAACACCATATATTTT. Supplemented by reference TRBV29-1 and TRBJ1-3, the full variable domain reads SAVISQKPSRDICQRGTSLTIQCQVDSQVTMMFWYRQQPGQSLTLIATANQGSEATYESGFVIDKFPISRPNLTFSTLTVSNMSPEDSSIYLCSVERGNTIYFGEGSWLTVV.

The chain has TRBV5-1 and TRBJ2-1; D is unclear. This CDR3 region has 11 residues. The V end lost 7 bases, the J end lost 9 bases, and 11 bases lay between the germline ends. From germline, CDR1 is SGHRS and CDR2 YFSETQ. This chain's CDR3 is CASGEWGEQFF. CDR3 DNA sequence: TGCGCCAGCGGGGAATGGGGTGAGCAGTTCTTC. Filled out from reference TRBV5-1 and TRBJ2-1, the complete variable domain reads KAGVTQTPRYLIKTRGQQVTLSCSPISGHRSVSWYQQTPGQGLQFLFEYFSETQRNKGNFPGRFSGRQFSNSRSEMNVSTLELGDSALYLCASGEWGEQFFGPGTRLTVL.

This clone was counted between two and nine times. This chain joins TRBV27 and TRBJ1-2; maybe TRBD1 (6 bases). V shed 6 bases and J shed 4 bases, with 18 bases lying between them. The CDR3 runs 15 residues. The germline CDR1 and CDR2 sequences are MNHEY and SMNVEV (reference sequence). The chain's CDR3 is CASSRPGAQFYGYTF. The CDR3 DNA is TGTGCCAGCAGCAGACCAGGGGCCCAATTCTATGGCTACACCTTC.

On this clone itself: A read error may produce the germline difference seen at one junction end. The sample carries other DNA sequences with the same CDR3. This chain uses TRBV29-1 with TRBJ2-3; D is perhaps TRBD2 (5 bases). Per germline, CDR1 SQVTM and CDR2 ANQGSEA. The CDR3 spans 14 residues. The CDR3 DNA reads TGTAGCGTTGAAGGGCAGACTAGCACAGATACGCAGTATTTT. Its translation is CSVEGQTSTDTQYF.

The CDR3 nucleotides read TGTGCCAGCAGTCTCGGCGAACAAGAGACCCAGTACTTC. It translates to CASSLGEQETQYF. The V gene is TRBV7-8, the J gene TRBJ2-5; D call uncertain. V was cut by 6 bases and J by 2 bases, with 10 bases left in between. Germline loops: CDR1 SGHVS, CDR2 FQNEAQ. The CDR3 spans 13 residues.

The V and J genes are TRBV28 and TRBJ2-7; D gene uncertain. Germline V gene sequence: CDR1 MDHEN, CDR2 SYDVKM. The CDR3 loop spans 14 amino acids. V was trimmed by 7 bases and J by 2 bases, leaving 15 bases between them. The CDR3 sequence: CASIEQGGPYEQYF. CDR3 in DNA: TGTGCCAGCATTGAACAAGGCGGACCCTACGAGCAGTACTTC.

Comment on this clone: This CDR3 is also generated by other DNA sequences in the sample. This chain connects TRBV18 to TRBJ2-7; no reliable D call. The CDR3 has 12 residues. Trimming shortened V by 2 bases and J by 2 bases, and 4 bases separated the two germline ends. CDR1 KGHSH and CDR2 LQKENI come from the germline V gene. For the CDR3, the DNA is TGTGCCAGCTCACCAACGCCCTACGAGCAGTACTTC. It translates to CASSPTPYEQYF.